Each of the 16 T cell receptor beta chains below was sequenced from the same sample in a study of beta chain features in type 1 diabetes (dated by TCRdb to between 2018 and 2020). The library was generated by the immunoSEQ multiplex PCR assay. The High Capacity cDNA Reverse Transcription Kit was used to reverse transcribe all of the isolated RNA, meaning that expressed TCRB transcripts were what got sequenced. TCRdb stores this immuneACCESS table with in-frame sequences only. Part of the clones is absent; in the studies checked, under half of the shortfall reflects unresolved V genes, and no reason is known for the rest. This sample gives around 58,000 clones in total; about 61% of them show up just once. Jointly, the top ten make up roughly 2.2% of the sample. The sequenced sample was Tregs from blood. Sample cell subset or site, as interpreted from the label and publication: regulatory CD4+ T cells. The receptor set was obtained from a woman aged 18-30 years in good health.

V usage is TRBV5-1 and J usage is TRBJ2-3, with D hard to call. The CDR3 is 13 amino acids. Germline-derived CDR1 and CDR2 are SGHRS and YFSETQ. Trimming took off 2 bases at V and 6 bases at J, with 10 bases between the two ends. The CDR3 DNA is TGCGCCAGCAGCTTAATCCCCCCGGATACGCAGTATTTT. Amino acid sequence: CASSLIPPDTQYF. The full variable domain, rest sourced from reference TRBV5-1 and TRBJ2-3, is KAGVTQTPRYLIKTRGQQVTLSCSPISGHRSVSWYQQTPGQGLQFLFEYFSETQRNKGNFPGRFSGRQFSNSRSEMNVSTLELGDSALYLCASSLIPPDTQYFGPGTRLTVL.

The sample holds a few counts of this clone. This chain links TRBV7-9 with TRBJ1-4; a possible D gene is TRBD1 (5 bases). The germline V gene has CDR1 SEHNR and CDR2 FQNEAQ (reference sequence). This CDR3 is 14 amino acids long. The germline V and J ends were trimmed by 2 bases and 5 bases, with 9 bases remaining between them. CDR3 residues: CASSLRQGNEKLFF. CDR3 sequence (DNA): TGTGCCAGCAGCTTACGCCAGGGAAATGAAAAACTGTTTTTT.

The table lists this clone with a few counts. This sequence joins TRBV27 and TRBJ1-2; D is possibly TRBD1 (5 bases). The CDR3 spans 14 residues. With 0 bases removed from V and 6 bases from J, the gap between germline ends came to 11 bases. Germline CDR1 is MNHEY and CDR2 is SMNVEV (reference sequence). CDR3: CASSLSSGGNGYTF. The CDR3, as DNA: TGTGCCAGCAGTTTATCGTCTGGGGGGAATGGCTACACCTTC.

V usage is TRBV18 and J usage is TRBJ2-3, with TRBD2 matching over 10 bases. The germline gives CDR1 KGHSH, CDR2 LQKENI. The CDR3 spans 15 residues. Losses at the gene ends were 4 bases for V and 2 bases for J; bases not matched to a gene: 3. CDR3 protein: CASSLLAGDTDTQYF. CDR3 sequence (DNA): TGTGCCAGCTCACTGCTAGCGGGAGACACAGATACGCAGTATTTT.

V gene TRBV29-1 combines with J gene TRBJ2-3; 10 nucleotides match TRBD2. V gave up 4 bases and J gave up 3 bases; unmatched junction bases: 1. The CDR3 is 13 amino acids. Per the germline V gene, CDR1 is SQVTM and CDR2 is ANQGSEA. CDR3 nucleotide sequence: TGCAGCGTTGTAGCGGGAGGTACAGATACGCAGTATTTT. Translating gives CSVVAGGTDTQYF.

This clone has just one count. The chain has TRBV5-5 and TRBJ2-2, with a possible D match to TRBD2 (6 bases). The germline V gene has CDR1 SGHKS and CDR2 YYEKEE (reference sequence). The V and J ends lost 0 bases and 3 bases respectively, with 9 bases between them. The CDR3 covers 15 residues. The CDR3 loop is CASSLAGEYTGELFF. CDR3 sequence (DNA): TGTGCCAGCAGCTTGGCGGGGGAGTACACCGGGGAGCTGTTTTTT.

The V gene is TRBV19, the J gene TRBJ2-1, with 8 bases identical to TRBD1. V was clipped by 3 bases and J by 7 bases; unmatched bases: 8. The CDR3 is 15 amino acids. Per the germline V gene, CDR1 is LNHDA and CDR2 is SQIVND (reference sequence). For the CDR3, the DNA is TGTGCCAGTAGTATTGTGGCCAGGGGGCGTAATGAGCAGTTCTTC. As protein: CASSIVARGRNEQFF.

This clone was seen only a few times. The V and J genes are TRBV7-9 and TRBJ2-7, with D perhaps matching TRBD2 (6 bases). Trimming cost V 5 bases and J 0 bases, with 11 bases left between them. The CDR3 is 14 amino acids. The germline V gene encodes CDR1 SEHNR and CDR2 FQNEAQ (reference sequence). The CDR3 region has the DNA TGTGCCAGCAGCCCCGGGACTTACTCCTACGAGCAGTACTTC. Translation: CASSPGTYSYEQYF. The whole variable domain, remainder taken from reference TRBV7-9 and TRBJ2-7, is DTGVSQNPRHKITKRGQNVTFRCDPISEHNRLYWYRQTLGQGPEFLTYFQNEAQLEKSRLLSDRFSAERPKGSFSTLEIQRTEQGDSAMYLCASSPGTYSYEQYFGPGTRLTVT.

This clone appeared a few times. The chain combines TRBV6-6 with TRBJ2-7; TRBD1 matches 9 bases. The CDR3 sequence is 13 residues long. From germline, CDR1 is MNHNY and CDR2 SVGAGI (reference sequence). Trimming took 6 bases from V and 2 from J; bases not matched to a gene: 2. CDR3 bases: TGTGCCAGCAGCCGGACAGGGGCCTACGAGCAGTACTTC. Protein sequence: CASSRTGAYEQYF.

The rearrangement links TRBV7-2 to TRBJ2-3; no reliable D call. Germline values: CDR1 SGHTA, CDR2 FQGNSA. This CDR3 has 12 residues. Trimming pared 5 bases from V and 3 bases from J, leaving 6 bases between. CDR3 region: CASSPGTDTQYF. In DNA, the CDR3 is TGTGCCAGCAGCCCCGGGACAGATACGCAGTATTTT.

The V gene is TRBV5-1, the J gene TRBJ2-1, with D possibly matching TRBD1 (6 bases). Trimming cost V 3 bases and J 4 bases, with 14 bases left between them. The germline V gene has CDR1 SGHRS and CDR2 YFSETQ. There are 15 residues in the CDR3. CDR3 coding DNA: TGCGCCAGCAGCTCTAATGACAGGTATTACAATGAGCAGTTCTTC. Protein sequence: CASSSNDRYYNEQFF.

The table lists this clone with a few counts. V gene TRBV18 combines with J gene TRBJ1-4, with D perhaps matching TRBD1 (6 bases). Germline V gives CDR1 KGHSH, CDR2 LQKENI. V shed 9 bases and J shed 7 bases, with 21 bases lying between them. CDR3 length equals 15 residues. The CDR3 sequence is CASREAGALAEKLFF. The CDR3 bases are TGTGCCAGTCGAGAGGCGGGGGCGCTTGCTGAAAAACTGTTTTTT.

The sample holds a few counts of this clone. V and J are TRBV10-1 and TRBJ2-1; 10 bases match TRBD2. J gave up 7 bases and V 6 bases, and 6 bases lay outside the gene matches. Germline CDR1 and CDR2: WNHNN and SYGVQD (reference sequence). The CDR3 sequence is 14 residues long. This CDR3 reads CASSPGTSVNEQFF. The CDR3 coding sequence is TGCGCCAGCAGCCCCGGGACTAGCGTAAATGAGCAGTTCTTC.

This clone appeared once. V is TRBV5-1 and J is TRBJ1-5; the match to TRBD1 covers 7 bases. CDR1 and CDR2 from the germline V gene are SGHRS and YFSETQ. Trimming at V came to 2 bases and at J to 1 base, leaving 0 bases not matched to a gene. This CDR3 contains 14 residues. In DNA, the CDR3 is TGCGCCAGCAGCTTACAGGGGAGCAATCAGCCCCAGCATTTT. Amino acid sequence: CASSLQGSNQPQHF.

J is TRBJ2-3 and V is TRBV7-2; D perhaps matches TRBD2 (6 bases). Germline V gene data show CDR1 as SGHTA and CDR2 as FQGNSA. This CDR3 spans 14 amino acids. Deletions cut 1 base from V and 9 bases from J, with 14 bases between. The CDR3 sequence: CASSLEAQGGTQYF. The DNA of the CDR3 is TGTGCCAGCAGCTTAGAGGCGCAGGGAGGAACGCAGTATTTT.

V gene TRBV7-9 combines with J gene TRBJ2-3; 8 positions match TRBD2. Germline V gene data show CDR1 as SEHNR and CDR2 as FQNEAQ (reference sequence). The CDR3 consists of 13 residues. The junction had 4 bases not matched to a gene; V was cut back by 5 bases and J by 6 bases. The CDR3 sequence is CASSPRLADTQYF. In DNA, the CDR3 is TGTGCCAGCAGCCCTCGACTAGCGGATACGCAGTATTTT.